This T cell receptor beta chain is drawn from a study of CD8 T cells in Susac syndrome. CDR1 is MGHRA and CDR2 is YSYEKL in the germline V gene. Trimming cost V 1 base and J 0 bases; bases outside gene matches: 7. This CDR3 is 19 amino acids long. RNA in amounts of roughly 0.5 to 1 ug was reverse transcribed with random hexamers. Amplification of TCR beta CDR3 was carried out by immunoSEQ multiplex PCR, which covered 54 Vbeta and 13 Jbeta segments. In TCRdb, the immunoSEQ multiplex PCR reads were re-called with MiXCR into one record per CDR3 protein. The sample lists hundreds of thousands of distinct CDR3 sequences; more than 70% were seen once. TCR beta from blood CD8+ and CD4+ T cells was sequenced. TEMRA cells underwent FACS enrichment and CD8+ and CD4+ T cells underwent negative isolation.

This chain joins TRBV4-1 and TRBJ2-3, with 13 bases aligning to TRBD2. Sequencing used CD8+ T cells from PBMCs. The source is a human donor with multiple sclerosis. Here the CDR3 reads CASSQVLLAGGSSTDTQYF. The CDR3, as DNA: TGCGCCAGCAGCCAAGTTTTACTAGCGGGAGGGTCTAGCACAGATACGCAGTATTTT.